These 10 T cell receptor beta chains share one sample of origin, sequenced in a study of blood T cell repertoires in COVID-19. Profiling relied on immunoSEQ multiplex PCR, and the TCRdb table lists in-frame clones only, not all of them. The data contain roughly 120,000 clones, 90% of them singletons. The sequenced material came from peripheral blood. These receptors came from a human donor with active COVID-19. The donor label of this sample is uncertain.

The V and J genes are TRBV7-9 and TRBJ2-7; 7 bases fit TRBD1. The V gene's germline CDR1 is SEHNR and CDR2 FQNEAQ (reference sequence). CDR3 size: 16 residues. V shed 5 bases, J shed 0 bases, and the junction held 10 bases outside the gene matches. The CDR3 DNA is TGTGCCAGCAGCCCTTTTTCGGGACAGAGCTCCTACGAGCAGTACTTC. Amino acid sequence: CASSPFSGQSSYEQYF. Filled out from reference TRBV7-9 and TRBJ2-7, the complete variable domain reads DTGVSQNPRHKITKRGQNVTFRCDPISEHNRLYWYRQTLGQGPEFLTYFQNEAQLEKSRLLSDRFSAERPKGSFSTLEIQRTEQGDSAMYLCASSPFSGQSSYEQYFGPGTRLTVT.

J is TRBJ2-5 and V is TRBV7-9, with TRBD1 matching 7 bases. The trim removed 3 bases at V and 5 bases at J, leaving 9 bases unmatched. The germline gives CDR1 SEHNR, CDR2 FQNEAQ (reference sequence). This CDR3 region has 15 residues. In DNA, the CDR3 is TGTGCCAGCAGCTTTGGGCAGGGGGATTCCGAGACCCAGTACTTC. This encodes CASSFGQGDSETQYF.

The V call is TRBV5-6, the J call TRBJ2-7; 9 bases are shared with TRBD1. The germline V gene has CDR1 SGHDT and CDR2 YYEEEE. J gave up 5 bases and V 3 bases, and 3 bases lay outside the gene matches. The CDR3 totals 13 residues. CDR3 nucleotides: TGTGCCAGCAGCTCCGACAGGGGGGACGAGCAGTACTTC. Amino acid sequence: CASSSDRGDEQYF.

The chain combines TRBV7-9 with TRBJ2-3; a weak D match, TRBD1 (6 bases). Germline values: CDR1 SEHNR, CDR2 FQNEAQ (reference sequence). The CDR3 contains 18 residues. Between the trimmed V and J ends, which lost 5 bases and 4 bases, there was a span of 25 bases. Written as DNA, the CDR3 is TGTGCCAGCAGCGGCTCTGCTCGCCAGGGGCGATTCGCAGATACGCAGTATTTT. Its protein product is CASSGSARQGRFADTQYF.

With respect to this clone: This sample also contains other DNA sequences that code for the same CDR3. This chain joins TRBV7-2 and TRBJ2-5; no reliable D call. Germline V gives CDR1 SGHTA, CDR2 FQGNSA. The CDR3 loop spans 13 amino acids. Trimming cost V 0 bases and J 1 base, with 3 bases left between them. The CDR3 loop reads CASSLARQETQYF. The CDR3 region has the DNA TGTGCCAGCAGCTTAGCGCGCCAAGAGACCCAGTACTTC.

This clone came up once. The V gene is TRBV19, the J gene TRBJ2-2; 10 bases map to TRBD2. This CDR3 has 20 residues. V shed 3 bases and J 3 bases; nucleotides not matched to a gene: 16. Germline assignment: CDR1 LNHDA and CDR2 SQIVND (reference sequence). CDR3 in amino acids: CASSISRRSGGAADTGELFF. CDR3 coding DNA: TGTGCCAGTAGTATTTCAAGGAGGAGCGGGGGGGCCGCGGACACCGGGGAGCTGTTTTTT.

J is TRBJ2-3 and V is TRBV10-1; 7 bases agree with TRBD1. Germline values: CDR1 WNHNN, CDR2 SYGVQD (reference sequence). V dropped 2 bases and J dropped 0; count of bases not matched to a gene: 11. The CDR3 length is 18 residues. The CDR3 nucleotides read TGCGCCAGCAGTGAGAGCGAACAGAACAGGGGTAGCACAGATACGCAGTATTTT. Encoded protein: CASSESEQNRGSTDTQYF.

The chain has TRBV11-1 and TRBJ1-2, with 10 bases matching TRBD1. This CDR3 is built from 14 residues. Germline V lookup: CDR1 SGHAT, CDR2 FQDESV (reference sequence). The ends lost 8 bases at V and 5 bases at J; junction bases unmatched: 8. CDR3 loop: CASGPGTGAYGYTF. CDR3 in DNA: TGTGCCAGCGGACCCGGGACAGGGGCTTATGGCTACACCTTC.

V and J are TRBV6-2 or TRBV6-3 and TRBJ2-1; 11 bases are a match to TRBD2. Germline CDR1 and CDR2: MNHEY and SVGEGT. V shed 4 bases and J 7 bases; nucleotides not matched to a gene: 9. The CDR3 sequence is 16 residues long. CDR3 bases: TGTGCCAGCAGTTCTGTTAGCGGGGGGGCGGGTAATGAGCAGTTCTTC. Its protein is CASSSVSGGAGNEQFF.

The chain couples TRBV11-2 to TRBJ2-5; 8 bases match TRBD1. J gave up 4 bases and V 4 bases, and 14 bases lay outside the gene matches. CDR3 size: 17 residues. Germline CDR1 and CDR2: SGHAT and FQNNGV. CDR3 coding DNA: TGTGCCAGCAGCTCATACGGGACAGGTTTGAGTGTAGAGACCCAGTACTTC. This sequence encodes CASSSYGTGLSVETQYF. The full variable domain, its missing parts supplied by reference TRBV11-2 and TRBJ2-5, is EAGVAQSPRYKIIEKRQSVAFWCNPISGHATLYWYQQILGQGPKLLIQFQNNGVVDDSQLPKDRFSAERLKGVDSTLKIQPAKLEDSAVYLCASSSYGTGLSVETQYFGPGTRLLVL.